This is a list of T cell receptor beta chains from one sample in a study of T cell repertoires in cytomegalovirus infection. TCRdb redid the calling of the reads with MiXCR, one entry per CDR3 protein. The sample carries hundreds of thousands of distinct CDR3 sequences, 30% to 35% recorded once. What these receptors recognize is not known. This specimen consisted of cultured PBMCs, obtained from culture after CMV antigen stimulation. These receptors were taken from a human donor in good health (CMV status not recorded). Some clones in this sample may be carry-over from other donors' samples. Each CDR3 is given with its conserved first and last residue. The D gene is left open where the match is weak. Clone size is stated in some rows and not others, as once, few, many or a class when expanded.

>TRBJ2-1|TRBV5-1|NA|once
CASSLGGTQSSYNEQFF
TGCGCCAGCAGCTTGGGAGGAACACAGAGCTCCTACAATGAGCAGTTCTTC
>TRBJ2-4|TRBV12-3/TRBV12-4|NA|NA
CASSKDRLAKNIQYF
TGTGCCAGCAGCAAAGACCGATTAGCCAAAAACATTCAGTACTTC
>TRBJ1-2|TRBV12-3/TRBV12-4|NA|few
CASSFGGDGYTF
TGTGCCAGCAGTTTTGGGGGGGATGGCTACACCTTC
>TRBJ2-7|TRBV7-2|NA|NA
CATKLEGDWAYEQYF
TGTGCCACTAAACTAGAGGGCGACTGGGCCTACGAGCAGTACTTC
>TRBJ2-7|TRBV7-2|NA|many
CASSRRSGGSYEQYF
TGTGCCAGCAGCCGCCGAAGTGGGGGATCCTACGAGCAGTACTTC
>TRBJ2-7|TRBV7-2|NA|many
CASSLVPTGEQYF
TGTGCCAGCAGCTTAGTCCCTACCGGCGAGCAGTACTTC
>TRBJ1-4|TRBV7-2|TRBD1|many
CASSLRGRSNEKLFF
TGTGCCAGCAGCTTAAGGGGGCGGTCTAATGAAAAACTGTTTTTT
>TRBJ1-6|TRBV25-1|NA|once
CASSPPNGDNSPLHF
TGTGCCAGCAGTCCCCCAAATGGTGATAATTCACCCCTCCACTTT
>TRBJ2-7|TRBV10-3|TRBD1|NA
CAISDRWDSSYEQYF
TGTGCCATCAGTGACCGTTGGGACAGCTCCTACGAGCAGTACTTC
>TRBJ2-5|TRBV7-8|NA|many
CASSFQTGQVQETQYF
TGTGCCAGCAGCTTCCAAACGGGCCAGGTTCAAGAGACCCAGTACTTC
>TRBJ1-5|TRBV20-1|NA|NA
CSAARGYGQPQHF
TGCAGTGCTGCTAGGGGGTACGGCCAGCCCCAGCATTTT
>TRBJ1-1|TRBV5-4|NA|few
CASSQARGNTEAFF
TGTGCCAGCAGCCAGGCCAGGGGGAACACTGAAGCTTTCTTT
>TRBJ1-4|TRBV19|TRBD1|few
CASSTRDRANEKLFF
TGTGCCAGTAGTACCCGGGACAGGGCGAATGAAAAACTGTTTTTT
>TRBJ2-3|TRBV6-1|NA|few
CASKTGLYGDTQYF
TGTGCCAGTAAAACAGGGCTTTACGGAGATACGCAGTATTTT
>TRBJ1-5|TRBV6-5|NA|few
CASSYEGPNSNQPQHF
TGTGCCAGCAGTTACGAAGGCCCTAATAGCAATCAGCCCCAGCATTTT
>TRBJ2-7|TRBV20-1|TRBD2|few
CSARRTSGSEEQYF
TGCAGTGCTAGACGGACTAGCGGGAGTGAAGAGCAGTACTTC
>TRBJ1-6|TRBV7-6|NA|NA
CASRRLENSPLHF
TGTGCCAGTCGTAGACTGGAGAATTCACCCCTCCACTTT
>TRBJ2-3|TRBV11-2|TRBD2|NA
CASSLIGGRNTDTQYF
TGTGCCAGCAGCTTAATTGGCGGGAGGAACACAGATACGCAGTATTTT
>TRBJ2-1|TRBV12-3/TRBV12-4|TRBD2|few
CASSFSLAGDGGEQFF
TGTGCCAGCAGTTTTAGCCTAGCGGGGGACGGCGGTGAGCAGTTCTTC
>TRBJ2-5|TRBV19|NA|NA
CASSIAFIFSQETQYF
TGTGCCAGTAGTATAGCCTTCATCTTCTCACAAGAGACCCAGTACTTC
>TRBJ1-2|TRBV28|NA|NA
CASSSPGPPYGYTF
TGTGCCAGCAGTTCCCCCGGACCCCCCTATGGCTACACCTTC
>TRBJ2-5|TRBV29-1|NA|NA
CTGADGGETQYF
TGCACCGGGGCCGATGGGGGGGAGACCCAGTACTTC
>TRBJ2-3|TRBV7-2|NA|many
CASSLVSVFTDTQYF
TGTGCCAGCAGCTTAGTGTCAGTGTTCACAGATACGCAGTATTTT
>TRBJ1-1|TRBV7-6|NA|NA
CASSSTYSDKDEALF
TGTGCCAGCAGCTCCACTTACAGCGATAAGGATGAAGCTTTATTT
>TRBJ2-3|TRBV2|TRBD1|NA
CASSEQGAPDTQYF
TGTGCCAGCAGTGAACAGGGGGCCCCAGATACGCAGTATTTT
>TRBJ1-1|TRBV19|NA|NA
CAYPPEAFF
TGTGCCTACCCCCCTGAAGCTTTCTTT
>TRBJ2-5|TRBV20-1|NA|once
CSASAVGVGETQYF
TGCAGTGCTAGTGCCGTGGGGGTCGGAGAGACCCAGTACTTC
>TRBJ2-3|TRBV20-1|NA|NA
CSASSPHTDTQYF
TGCAGTGCTAGTAGTCCCCACACAGATACGCAGTATTTT
>TRBJ1-5|TRBV28|TRBD1|few
CASRGQGEEYQPQHF
TGTGCCAGCAGGGGACAGGGCGAGGAATATCAGCCCCAGCATTTT
>TRBJ1-5|TRBV7-6|NA|few
CASSLGLRAGEQPQHF
TGTGCCAGCAGCTTAGGTCTTCGGGCAGGGGAACAGCCCCAGCATTTT
>TRBJ2-5|TRBV5-1|TRBD1|NA
CASSPKALGQGANPETQYF
TGCGCCAGCAGCCCAAAAGCCCTGGGACAGGGGGCGAATCCAGAGACCCAGTACTTC
>TRBJ1-5|TRBV27|NA|NA
CASSFFGGGQPQHF
TGTGCCAGCAGTTTCTTCGGGGGCGGTCAGCCCCAGCATTTT
>TRBJ2-1|TRBV20-1|TRBD2|NA
CSAREMGLAGAPGQFF
TGCAGTGCTAGAGAGATGGGACTAGCGGGGGCTCCCGGGCAGTTCTTC
>TRBJ2-3|TRBV12-3/TRBV12-4|NA|few
CASTLSRDTQYF
TGTGCCAGCACCCTGAGTAGAGATACGCAGTATTTT
>TRBJ2-3|TRBV7-9|TRBD2|many
CASSTDWGGFETQYF
TGTGCCAGCAGCACTGACTGGGGAGGGTTTGAAACGCAGTATTTT